This T cell receptor (beta chain) emerged from a study of response to subunit inactivated influenza vaccine. This clonotype has at least ten counts. This CDR3 contains 13 residues. V was clipped by 6 bases and J by 7 bases; unmatched bases: 5. TCRdb re-called the RT-PCR reads with MiXCR, one entry per CDR3 protein. The table lists some 850,000 distinct CDR3 sequences, approximately 18% of them singletons. The receptor was derived from a man aged 45 to 65 who received an inactivated influenza vaccine. The V call is TRBV12-3 or TRBV12-4, the J call TRBJ1-4, with 7 bases lining up with TRBD1. The material sequenced was PBMCs from blood, taken about 5 days after vaccination. The CDR3 spells CASREGTAEKLFF. The CDR3 DNA sequence: TGTGCCAGCAGGGAAGGGACAGCTGAAAAACTGTTTTTT.